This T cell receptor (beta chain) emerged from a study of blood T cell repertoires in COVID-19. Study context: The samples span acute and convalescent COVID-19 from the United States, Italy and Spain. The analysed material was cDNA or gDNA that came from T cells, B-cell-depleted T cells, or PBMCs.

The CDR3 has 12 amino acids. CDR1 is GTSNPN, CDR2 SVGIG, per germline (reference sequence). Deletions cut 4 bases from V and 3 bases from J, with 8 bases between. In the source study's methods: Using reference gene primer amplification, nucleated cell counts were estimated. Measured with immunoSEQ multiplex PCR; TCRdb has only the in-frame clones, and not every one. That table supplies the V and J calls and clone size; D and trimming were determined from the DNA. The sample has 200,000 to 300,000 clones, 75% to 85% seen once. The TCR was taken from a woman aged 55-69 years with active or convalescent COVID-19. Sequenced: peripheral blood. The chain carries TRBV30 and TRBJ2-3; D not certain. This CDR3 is CAWTTGTDTQYF. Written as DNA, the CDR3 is TGTGCCTGGACGACCGGGACAGATACGCAGTATTTT.